The text below deals with one T cell receptor beta chain. The antigen remains undetermined. The CDR3 contains 14 residues. CDR1 and CDR2 (germline): SGHRS, YFSETQ. The V gene lost 1 base and the J gene lost 2 bases, with 9 bases spanning the gap. The data were obtained in a study of shared clonotypes between healthy human individuals. Study results and caveats: The low donor count limited represented genetic and exposure-history diversity.

Evenly divided among several immunoSEQ plates was the genomic DNA of each subset. Sequencing used immunoSEQ multiplex PCR; TCRdb keeps in-frame clones, though not all of them. This table has roughly 1,000,000 clones, about 80% appearing once. The chain recombines TRBV5-1 with TRBJ1-1; D is uncertain. Sample: memory CD4+ T cells from PBMCs. Subset: CD45RA-negative fraction. This clonotype was obtained from a man between 18 and 29 years old in good health. Some clones in this sample may be carry-over from other donors' samples. CDR3: CASSLTAANTEAFF. CDR3 bases: TGCGCCAGCAGCTTGACAGCTGCTAACACTGAAGCTTTCTTT. The variable domain in full, completed from reference TRBV5-1 and TRBJ1-1, reads KAGVTQTPRYLIKTRGQQVTLSCSPISGHRSVSWYQQTPGQGLQFLFEYFSETQRNKGNFPGRFSGRQFSNSRSEMNVSTLELGDSALYLCASSLTAANTEAFFGQGTRLTVV.